This T cell receptor beta chain was observed in a study of T cells in Graves' hyperthyroidism and ophthalmopathy. Turning to the study itself: Peripheral blood was drawn at first diagnosis, prior to all treatment. General observations from the study: Most thyroid clonotypes expanded above 0.001 appeared in blood too.

This clonotype came up many times. What it recognizes is unknown. RNA transcripts were the template for amplifying TCR beta CDR3 regions. Initially, a first-round RT-PCR of the TCR CDR3 employed the HTBI primer set. One entry per CDR3 protein results from TCRdb running MiXCR on the multiplex PCR reads. The sample comprises 600,000 or so distinct CDR3 sequences, approximately 15% of which are singletons, and around 7% rests with the top ten. The study included ophthalmopathy patients with Clinical Activity Score at least 3, NOSPECS grade at least 4 and duration under 3 months. The CDR3 runs to 17 residues. With 5 bases clipped from V and 2 bases from J, the junction kept 13 bases outside the gene matches. Per the germline V gene, CDR1 is SGHKS and CDR2 is YYEKEE (reference sequence).

This chain connects TRBV5-5 to TRBJ2-1; the match to TRBD1 covers 7 bases. The TCR originated in a woman between 18 and 29 years old with Graves' ophthalmopathy. Specimen: blood. CDR3 sequence (DNA): TGTGCCAGCAGTCACCCCTCCGGGACAGCCGCCTACAATGAGCAGTTCTTC. This translates into CASSHPSGTAAYNEQFF.